This entry lists 30 T cell receptor beta chains sequenced from one sample in a study of cytomegalovirus exposure and HLA in healthy donors. Sequencing was performed with immunoSEQ multiplex PCR; in TCRdb, only in-frame clones are kept and a portion is missing. The data show approximately 170,000 clones, less than 90% seen once. Sequenced input: PBMCs. These TCRs come from a man under 40 in good health and CMV-seropositive.

The V call is TRBV7-2, the J call TRBJ2-3; 12 nucleotides line up with TRBD2. CDR1 is SGHTA, CDR2 FQGNSA, per germline. V gave up 5 bases and J gave up 9 bases; unmatched junction bases: 15. The CDR3 sequence is 17 residues long. The CDR3 DNA reads TGTGCCAGCAGCCAAAGGGCTAGCGGGGGGGCCTCATTAACGCAGTATTTT. This codes for CASSQRASGGASLTQYF.

J is TRBJ2-7 and V is TRBV5-1; TRBD1 aligns across 8 bases. The CDR3 has 21 amino acids. CDR1 is SGHRS, CDR2 YFSETQ, per germline. The trim removed 0 bases at V and 1 base at J, leaving 21 bases unmatched. As DNA, the CDR3 is TGCGCCAGCAGCTTGGCAGTACTTCCGGGACAGGACCCTAAATTGTCCTACGAGCAGTACTTC. Protein product: CASSLAVLPGQDPKLSYEQYF.

CDR3 coding DNA: TGTGCCAGCAGCTCAGGGCGGGGGCGCACAGATACGCAGTATTTT. Translated, it gives CASSSGRGRTDTQYF. The rearrangement joins TRBV11-3 to TRBJ2-3, with D tentatively TRBD2 (7 bases). Looked up from germline, CDR1 is SGHNT and CDR2 is YENEEA. Trimming stripped 4 bases from V and 1 base from J, with 12 bases between. The CDR3 is made up of 15 amino acids.

The chain combines TRBV28 with TRBJ1-3; D is possibly TRBD1 (5 bases). The V end lost 2 bases, the J end lost 9 bases, and 11 bases lay between the germline ends. Germline CDR1 reads MDHEN; CDR2 reads SYDVKM. The CDR3 spans 13 residues. CDR3 sequence (DNA): TGTGCCAGCAGTTTACCTACAGGCAGCACCATATATTTT. Translation gives CASSLPTGSTIYF.

The rearrangement joins TRBV2 to TRBJ1-4; D may be TRBD1 (6 bases). V dropped 4 bases and J dropped 5 bases, with 8 bases sitting between them. Germline CDR1 is SNHLY and CDR2 is FYNNEI. CDR3 length equals 13 residues. The CDR3 nucleotides read TGTGCCAGCAGTGGGGGGGGCAATGAAAAACTGTTTTTT. This translates into CASSGGGNEKLFF.

The chain joins TRBV5-6 to TRBJ2-7; TRBD2 aligns across 13 bases. The CDR3 length is 15 residues. The germline gives CDR1 SGHDT, CDR2 YYEEEE. J gave up 4 bases and V 2 bases, and 3 bases lay outside the gene matches. CDR3 in DNA: TGTGCCAGCAGCTTATCACTAGCGGGAGGGTACGAGCAGTACTTC. It encodes CASSLSLAGGYEQYF.

The CDR3 reads CASSEIPQDIIYGYTF. The DNA for the CDR3 is TGTGCCAGCAGTGAGATACCACAGGACATTATCTATGGCTACACCTTC. J is TRBJ1-2 and V is TRBV6-1; D may be TRBD1 (5 bases). Trimming removed 3 bases from V and 4 bases from J, with 18 bases in between. Germline CDR1 and CDR2: MNHNS and SASEGT. The CDR3 sequence is 16 residues long.

V gene TRBV7-2 combines with J gene TRBJ1-5, with 7 bases lining up with TRBD1. With 5 bases clipped from V and 1 base from J, the junction kept 2 bases outside the gene matches. CDR3 length: 14 residues. Per germline, CDR1 SGHTA and CDR2 FQGNSA. The CDR3 is CASSLQGSNQPQHF. Written as DNA, the CDR3 is TGTGCCAGCAGCCTACAGGGGAGCAATCAGCCCCAGCATTTT.

The rearrangement joins TRBV10-2 to TRBJ2-1; TRBD2 agrees at 7 bases. The CDR3 is made up of 13 amino acids. Germline V CDR1 and CDR2: WSHSY, SAAADI. Trimming at V came to 3 bases and at J to 8 bases, leaving 4 bases not matched to a gene. The CDR3 coding sequence is TGCGCCAGCAGTGAAGCGGGAATCTATGAGCAGTTCTTC. Translated: CASSEAGIYEQFF.

The chain uses TRBV7-2 and TRBJ1-2; no definite D call. Trimming removed 5 bases from V and 3 bases from J, with 16 bases in between. Germline V gene lookup returns CDR1 SGHTA and CDR2 FQGNSA. There are 15 residues in the CDR3. The CDR3 DNA is TGTGCCAGCAGCCTTTGGGCCACCTCGGACTATGGCTACACCTTC. This codes for CASSLWATSDYGYTF.

This clone was observed many times. The gene calls are TRBV6-1 and TRBJ2-7; D might be TRBD2 (6 bases). CDR3 size: 14 residues. Germline assignment: CDR1 MNHNS and CDR2 SASEGT. Trimming left V 6 bases short and J 3 bases short, with 15 bases between. CDR3 sequence: CASRGPGRGYEQYF. CDR3 sequence (DNA): TGTGCCAGCAGAGGACCCGGGCGGGGCTACGAGCAGTACTTC.

The chain has TRBV5-4 and TRBJ2-3; D is unresolved. The CDR3 length is 12 residues. Germline V gives CDR1 SGHNT, CDR2 YYREEE (reference sequence). The V gene lost 1 base and the J gene lost 4 bases, with 4 bases spanning the gap. This CDR3 is CASSLRADTQYF. The CDR3, as DNA: TGTGCCAGCAGCTTGAGAGCAGATACGCAGTATTTT.

V usage is TRBV30 and J usage is TRBJ2-3; 14 nucleotides match TRBD2. This CDR3 is 15 amino acids long. V lost 5 bases to trimming and J lost 5 bases; unmatched junction nucleotides: 6. Germline CDR1 is GTSNPN and CDR2 is SVGIG (reference sequence). CDR3 DNA sequence: TGTGCCTGGCGACTAGCGGGAGGGCATGGAGATACGCAGTATTTT. Translating gives CAWRLAGGHGDTQYF. Combining the CDR3 with reference TRBV30 and TRBJ2-3 gives the whole variable domain SQTIHQWPATLVQPVGSPLSLECTVEGTSNPNLYWYRQAAGRGLQLLFYSVGIGQISSEVPQNLSASRPQDRQFILSSKKLLLSDSGFYLCAWRLAGGHGDTQYFGPGTRLTVL.

The chain combines TRBV10-1 with TRBJ1-4; D might be TRBD1 (5 bases). The CDR3 has 14 residues. In germline, CDR1 is WNHNN, CDR2 SYGVQD (reference sequence). The V end was cut by 4 bases, the J end by 7 bases, with 13 bases between. CDR3 region: CASSGSGGREKLFF. CDR3 sequence (DNA): TGCGCCAGCAGTGGGAGCGGGGGACGTGAAAAACTGTTTTTT.

This chain joins TRBV27 and TRBJ1-5; no clear D gene. V was trimmed by 6 bases and J by 2 bases, leaving 17 bases between them. The CDR3 has 16 residues. Germline V gene lookup returns CDR1 MNHEY and CDR2 SMNVEV (reference sequence). The CDR3 reads CASRPRSLEGNQPQHF. The CDR3 DNA reads TGTGCCAGCAGGCCCAGGAGCCTGGAGGGCAATCAGCCCCAGCATTTT.

This chain uses TRBV19 with TRBJ2-1; TRBD2 aligns across 9 bases. This CDR3 spans 14 amino acids. In germline, CDR1 is LNHDA, CDR2 SQIVND (reference sequence). V lost 9 bases, J lost 6 bases, and 9 bases stayed unmatched. CDR3 bases: TGTGCCAGCAACCTAGCGGGGCCTTTCAATGAGCAGTTCTTC. Residues: CASNLAGPFNEQFF.

The sample holds one count of this clone. V gene TRBV28 combines with J gene TRBJ2-1, with D tentatively TRBD2 (5 bases). The CDR3 contains 11 residues. V lost 3 bases and J lost 13, with 10 bases in between. The germline V gene has CDR1 MDHEN and CDR2 SYDVKM. CDR3 nucleotides: TGTGCCAGCAGTTTGGCGGCGGGTCAGTTCTTC. This gives the protein CASSLAAGQFF.

This clone was seen more than once but under ten times. CDR3 sequence (DNA): TGTGCCAGCAGCTTAGGAGATTATGGCTACACCTTC. The encoded protein is CASSLGDYGYTF. The rearrangement links TRBV11-2 to TRBJ1-2; no clear D. The CDR3 runs 12 residues. Germline CDR1 and CDR2: SGHAT and FQNNGV. With 1 base removed from V and 5 bases from J, the gap between germline ends came to 5 bases.

The chain recombines TRBV5-6 with TRBJ2-5, with TRBD1 matching 8 bases. Per germline, CDR1 SGHDT and CDR2 YYEEEE. The CDR3 is 14 residues long. V lost 5 bases, J lost 5 bases, and 8 bases stayed unmatched. The CDR3 bases are TGTGCCAGCAGAGTACAGGGGGGCGGGGAGACCCAGTACTTC. It translates to CASRVQGGGETQYF. Together with reference TRBV5-6 and TRBJ2-5, the CDR3 gives the full variable domain: DAGVTQSPTHLIKTRGQQVTLRCSPKSGHDTVSWYQQALGQGPQFIFQYYEEEERQRGNFPDRFSGHQFPNYSSELNVNALLLGDSALYLCASRVQGGGETQYFGPGTRLLVL.

CDR3 nucleotide sequence: TGCGCCAGCAGCCCCCAGGACAGGGGGCTTATTGGCTACACCTTC. Translated: CASSPQDRGLIGYTF. V is TRBV4-1 and J is TRBJ1-2; TRBD1 agrees at 11 bases. With 4 bases clipped from V and 7 bases from J, the junction kept 8 bases outside the gene matches. This CDR3 comprises 15 residues. Per germline, CDR1 MGHRA and CDR2 YSYEKL.

DNA for the CDR3: TGTGCCATCAGTGACGGACAGGGGGCAGGGGGCTCCTACGAGCAGTACTTC. Translation gives CAISDGQGAGGSYEQYF. The V gene is TRBV10-3, the J gene TRBJ2-7; 11 bases agree with TRBD1. CDR1 is ENHRY and CDR2 is SYGVKD in the germline V gene. The V gene end was trimmed by 3 bases and the J gene end by 0 bases; junction bases not matched to a gene: 7. The CDR3 covers 17 residues.

V usage is TRBV5-4 and J usage is TRBJ2-2; the D gene is possibly TRBD1 (5 bases). The germline V and J ends were trimmed by 2 bases and 6 bases, with 8 bases remaining between them. The CDR3 loop spans 13 amino acids. The germline gives CDR1 SGHNT, CDR2 YYREEE (reference sequence). The CDR3, as DNA: TGTGCCAGCAGCTTTCAGGGTTCCGGGGAGCTGTTTTTT. This codes for CASSFQGSGELFF. The entire variable domain, with the rest obtained from reference TRBV5-4 and TRBJ2-2, is as follows: ETGVTQSPTHLIKTRGQQVTLRCSSQSGHNTVSWYQQALGQGPQFIFQYYREEENGRGNFPPRFSGLQFPNYSSELNVNALELDDSALYLCASSFQGSGELFFGEGSRLTVL.

The chain carries TRBV6-6 and TRBJ1-4; D ambiguous. The germline CDR1 and CDR2 sequences are MNHNY and SVGAGI (reference sequence). This CDR3 comprises 14 residues. V lost 2 bases and J 8 bases, leaving 12 bases between the germline ends. CDR3 in DNA: TGTGCCAGCAGTTACCCCGGGGTAAACGAAAAACTGTTTTTT. Encoded protein: CASSYPGVNEKLFF.

The chain couples TRBV5-1 to TRBJ2-1, with TRBD2 matching over 8 bases. Losses at the gene ends were 4 bases for V and 8 bases for J; bases not matched to a gene: 17. Germline V gene data show CDR1 as SGHRS and CDR2 as YFSETQ. The CDR3 covers 17 residues. CDR3 bases: TGCGCCAGCAGCGGCGGTATGGTAGCGGGATTTAACGATGAGCAGTTCTTC. Its protein is CASSGGMVAGFNDEQFF.

The chain recombines TRBV15 with TRBJ2-6; D unclear. From germline, CDR1 is LNHNV and CDR2 YYDKDF (reference sequence). This CDR3 spans 16 amino acids. V was clipped by 0 bases and J by 0 bases, with 6 bases between them. Here the CDR3 reads CATSRDWSSGANVLTF. In DNA form, the CDR3 reads TGTGCCACCAGCAGAGACTGGAGCTCTGGGGCCAACGTCCTGACTTTC.

V usage is TRBV4-1 and J usage is TRBJ1-4; no clear D gene. The germline V gene has CDR1 MGHRA and CDR2 YSYEKL. V was clipped by 1 base and J by 8 bases, with 11 bases between them. CDR3 length: 14 amino acids. Here the CDR3 DNA reads TGCGCCAGCAGCCAAGCTTTCCCGGAGGAAAAACTGTTTTTT. Amino acid sequence: CASSQAFPEEKLFF.

This clone has more than one count but fewer than ten. The rearrangement links TRBV6-6 to TRBJ1-2; TRBD1 matches at 8 bases. Germline CDR1 and CDR2: MNHNY and SVGAGI (reference sequence). The CDR3 loop spans 15 amino acids. J was trimmed by 6 bases and V by 4 bases; bases with no gene match: 10. The CDR3 sequence: CASSFRTGRGDGYTF. CDR3 bases: TGTGCCAGCAGTTTCAGGACAGGGAGGGGAGATGGCTACACCTTC.

This rearrangement joins TRBV28 to TRBJ1-1; no firm D call. The CDR3 is 13 residues long. The germline gives CDR1 MDHEN, CDR2 SYDVKM. Trimming shortened V by 3 bases and J by 7 bases, and 12 bases separated the two germline ends. The CDR3 nucleotides read TGTGCCAGCAGTTTGGGCGCCGGACTTGAAGCTTTCTTT. Translation gives CASSLGAGLEAFF.

This sequence joins TRBV5-1 and TRBJ2-2, with D unclear. CDR3 length equals 11 residues. Trimming took 5 bases from V and 11 from J, leaving 10 bases between them. The germline V gene has CDR1 SGHRS and CDR2 YFSETQ. The DNA of the CDR3 is TGCGCCAGCAGTTGGAGAGCTGAGCTGTTTTTT. The encoded protein is CASSWRAELFF.

The chain uses TRBV13 and TRBJ2-4, with 7 bases fitting TRBD1. The CDR3 contains 14 residues. With 3 bases clipped from V and 4 bases from J, the junction kept 3 bases outside the gene matches. CDR1 is PRHDT and CDR2 is FYEKMQ in the germline V gene (reference sequence). CDR3 sequence reads: CASSFRGLKNIQYF. CDR3 sequence (DNA): TGTGCCAGCAGCTTCAGGGGGTTAAAAAACATTCAGTACTTC. The whole variable domain, filled in from reference TRBV13 and TRBJ2-4, reads AAGVIQSPRHLIKEKRETATLKCYPIPRHDTVYWYQQGPGQDPQFLISFYEKMQSDKGSIPDRFSAQQFSDYHSELNMSSLELGDSALYFCASSFRGLKNIQYFGAGTRLSVL.